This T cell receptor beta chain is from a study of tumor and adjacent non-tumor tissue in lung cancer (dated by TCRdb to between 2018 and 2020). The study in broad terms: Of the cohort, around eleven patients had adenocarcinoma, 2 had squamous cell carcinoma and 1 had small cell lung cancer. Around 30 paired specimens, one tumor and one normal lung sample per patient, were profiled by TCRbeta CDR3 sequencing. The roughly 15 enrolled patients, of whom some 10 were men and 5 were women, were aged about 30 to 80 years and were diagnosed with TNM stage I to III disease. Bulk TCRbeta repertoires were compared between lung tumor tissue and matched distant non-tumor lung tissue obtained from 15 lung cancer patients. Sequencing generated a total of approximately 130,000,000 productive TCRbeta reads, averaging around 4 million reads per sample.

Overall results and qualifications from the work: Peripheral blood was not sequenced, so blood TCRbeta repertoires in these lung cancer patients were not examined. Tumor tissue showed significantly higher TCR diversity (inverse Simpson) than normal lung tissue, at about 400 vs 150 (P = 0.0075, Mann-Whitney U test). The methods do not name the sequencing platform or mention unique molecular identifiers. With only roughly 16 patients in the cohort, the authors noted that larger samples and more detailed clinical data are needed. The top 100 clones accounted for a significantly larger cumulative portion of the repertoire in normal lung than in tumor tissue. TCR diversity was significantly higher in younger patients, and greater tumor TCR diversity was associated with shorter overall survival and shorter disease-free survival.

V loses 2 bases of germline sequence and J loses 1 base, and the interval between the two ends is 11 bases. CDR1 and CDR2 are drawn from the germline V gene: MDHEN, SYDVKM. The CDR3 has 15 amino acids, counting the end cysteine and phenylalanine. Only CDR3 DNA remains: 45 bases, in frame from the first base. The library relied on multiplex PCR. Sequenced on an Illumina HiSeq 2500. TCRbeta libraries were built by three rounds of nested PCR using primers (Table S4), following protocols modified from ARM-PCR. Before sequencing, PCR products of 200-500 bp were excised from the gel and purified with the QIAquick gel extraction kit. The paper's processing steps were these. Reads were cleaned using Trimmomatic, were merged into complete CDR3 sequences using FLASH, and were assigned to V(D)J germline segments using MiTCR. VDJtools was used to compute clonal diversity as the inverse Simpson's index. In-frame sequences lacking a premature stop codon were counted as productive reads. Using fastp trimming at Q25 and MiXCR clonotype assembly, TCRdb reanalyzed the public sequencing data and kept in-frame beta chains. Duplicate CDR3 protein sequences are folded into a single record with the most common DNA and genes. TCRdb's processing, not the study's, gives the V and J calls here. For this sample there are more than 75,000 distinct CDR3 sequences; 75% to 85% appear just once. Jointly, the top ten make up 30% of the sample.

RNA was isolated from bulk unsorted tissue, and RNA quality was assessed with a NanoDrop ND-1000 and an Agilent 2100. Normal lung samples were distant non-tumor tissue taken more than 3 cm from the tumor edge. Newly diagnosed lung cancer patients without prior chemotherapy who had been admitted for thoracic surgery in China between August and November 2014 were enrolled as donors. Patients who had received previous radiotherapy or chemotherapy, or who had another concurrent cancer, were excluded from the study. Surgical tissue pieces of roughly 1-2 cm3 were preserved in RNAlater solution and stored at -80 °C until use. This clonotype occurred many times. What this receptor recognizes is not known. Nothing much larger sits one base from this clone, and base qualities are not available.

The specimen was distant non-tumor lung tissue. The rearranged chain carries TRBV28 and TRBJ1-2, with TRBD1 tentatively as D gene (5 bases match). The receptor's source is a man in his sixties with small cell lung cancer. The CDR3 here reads CASSLRRGRNYGYTF. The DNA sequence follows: TGTGCCAGCAGTTTACGTCGGGGCCGTAACTATGGCTACACCTTC.